Listed below are T cell receptor beta chains from one sample, sequenced in a study of cytomegalovirus exposure and HLA in healthy donors. Assay used: immunoSEQ multiplex PCR; TCRdb lists only in-frame clones, some missing. The profile shows roughly 200,000 clones, about four fifths of them singletons. Sequenced sample: PBMCs. The receptors stem from a female donor in good health and CMV-seronegative. Each CDR3 is given with its conserved first and last residue. A D gene is named only where the DNA matches it firmly. Clone size is not always given. Where it is, it says once, few, many or a class for expanded clones.

CDR3: CASSRAGYEQYF; DNA: TGTGCCAGCAGCCGGGCGGGGTACGAGCAGTACTTC; V: TRBV11-3; J: TRBJ2-7; size: NA; D: NA
CDR3: CASSLAGNSPLHF; DNA: TGTGCCAGCAGTTTAGCAGGGAACTCACCCCTCCACTTT; V: TRBV28; J: TRBJ1-6; size: NA; D: NA
CDR3: CASRQQLNTEAFF; DNA: TGTGCCAGCAGACAACAGTTGAACACTGAAGCTTTCTTT; V: TRBV4-2; J: TRBJ1-1; size: NA; D: NA
CDR3: CASSLAGDLNSPLHF; DNA: TGCGCCAGCAGCTTGGCAGGGGATTTGAATTCACCCCTCCACTTT; V: TRBV5-1; J: TRBJ1-6; size: NA; D: NA
CDR3: CASSLETREVSSGNTIYF; DNA: TGTGCCAGCAGCTTAGAAACCAGGGAGGTGAGCTCTGGAAACACCATATATTTT; V: TRBV11-2; J: TRBJ1-3; size: NA; D: NA
CDR3: CASSAFGGQETQYF; DNA: TGTGCCAGCAGCGCTTTTGGCGGGCAAGAGACCCAGTACTTC; V: TRBV7-2; J: TRBJ2-5; size: NA; D: NA
CDR3: CASGWSPQGRSGELFF; DNA: TGTGCTAGTGGGTGGAGCCCACAGGGGAGGTCCGGGGAGCTGTTTTTT; V: TRBV12-5; J: TRBJ2-2; size: NA; D: NA
CDR3: CAWSLGGQGTDTQYF; DNA: TGTGCCTGGAGCCTCGGCGGTCAAGGTACGGATACGCAGTATTTT; V: TRBV30; J: TRBJ2-3; size: NA; D: NA
CDR3: CASSLTWTGQETQYF; DNA: TGTGCCAGCAGCCTTACCTGGACAGGCCAAGAGACCCAGTACTTC; V: TRBV11-2; J: TRBJ2-5; size: NA; D: TRBD1
CDR3: CASSPPGRVYEQFF; DNA: TGTGCCAGCTCACCACCCGGCAGGGTATATGAGCAGTTCTTC; V: TRBV18; J: TRBJ2-1; size: NA; D: NA
CDR3: CASSFTSGGYEQYF; DNA: TGCGCCAGCAGCTTTACTAGCGGGGGTTACGAGCAGTACTTC; V: TRBV5-1; J: TRBJ2-7; size: NA; D: TRBD2
CDR3: CASSPLIGGGTGGNEQLF; DNA: TGTGCCAGCAGCCCCCTAATAGGTGGTGGGACAGGGGGCAATGAGCAGCTCTTC; V: TRBV14; J: TRBJ2-1; size: NA; D: TRBD1
CDR3: CASSPEDGQETQYF; DNA: TGCGCCAGCAGTCCCGAGGATGGGCAAGAGACCCAGTACTTC; V: TRBV5-1; J: TRBJ2-5; size: NA; D: NA
CDR3: CASSLEAGNYNEQFF; DNA: TGTGCCAGCAGCTTAGAGGCGGGGAACTACAATGAGCAGTTCTTC; V: TRBV7-6; J: TRBJ2-1; size: once; D: NA
CDR3: CATPAQGGVTGGHARTGELFF; DNA: TGTGCCACCCCCGCCCAGGGTGGTGTTACGGGAGGGCACGCGCGCACCGGGGAGCTGTTTTTT; V: TRBV19; J: TRBJ2-2; size: once; D: TRBD2
CDR3: CASSSGQGHYGYTF; DNA: TGTGCCAGCAGTAGCGGACAGGGGCACTATGGCTACACCTTC; V: TRBV7-9; J: TRBJ1-2; size: NA; D: TRBD1
CDR3: CAATGDTDTQYF; DNA: TGTGCCGCCACAGGGGATACAGATACGCAGTATTTT; V: TRBV7-9; J: TRBJ2-3; size: few; D: TRBD1
CDR3: CASSRTSGSYEQYF; DNA: TGCGCCAGCAGCCGGACTAGCGGGAGCTACGAGCAGTACTTC; V: TRBV5-1; J: TRBJ2-7; size: once; D: TRBD2
CDR3: CAWSGAAGGDSPLHF; DNA: TGTGCCTGGAGCGGCGCTGCAGGAGGGGATTCACCCCTCCACTTT; V: TRBV30; J: TRBJ1-6; size: few; D: NA
CDR3: CASRPGDLTEAFF; DNA: TGTGCCAGCAGGCCAGGGGATCTGACTGAAGCTTTCTTT; V: TRBV25-1; J: TRBJ1-1; size: NA; D: NA
CDR3: CASSPRGGNQPQHF; DNA: TGTGCCAGCAGCCCCCGGGGGGGTAATCAGCCCCAGCATTTT; V: TRBV6-5; J: TRBJ1-5; size: NA; D: NA
CDR3: CASSFTGQLSGNTIYF; DNA: TGTGCCAGCAGTTTTACGGGACAACTCTCTGGAAACACCATATATTTT; V: TRBV6-5; J: TRBJ1-3; size: NA; D: NA
CDR3: CASSSSVMNTEAFF; DNA: TGTGCCAGCAGCTCTAGTGTCATGAACACTGAAGCTTTCTTT; V: TRBV7-9; J: TRBJ1-1; size: NA; D: NA
CDR3: CATSSRIDSYNEQFF; DNA: TGTGCCACCAGCTCACGGATCGACAGCTACAATGAGCAGTTCTTC; V: TRBV15; J: TRBJ2-1; size: NA; D: NA
CDR3: CASSYASRRNTEAFF; DNA: TGTGCCAGCAGTTACGCCTCACGGAGGAACACTGAAGCTTTCTTT; V: TRBV6-5; J: TRBJ1-1; size: few; D: NA
CDR3: CASSWAPNTEAFF; DNA: TGTGCCAGCAGTTGGGCGCCGAACACTGAAGCTTTCTTT; V: TRBV27; J: TRBJ1-1; size: NA; D: NA
CDR3: CASSLGWTGETEAFF; DNA: TGTGCCAGCAGCCTGGGCTGGACAGGGGAAACTGAAGCTTTCTTT; V: TRBV5-6; J: TRBJ1-1; size: NA; D: TRBD1
CDR3: CASSHRGGYEAFF; DNA: TGTGCCAGCAGCCATAGGGGGGGCTATGAAGCTTTCTTT; V: TRBV7-6; J: TRBJ1-1; size: NA; D: NA
CDR3: CASKPLGGRYSPLHF; DNA: TGTGCCAGCAAACCCTTGGGGGGGAGGTATTCACCCCTCCACTTT; V: TRBV28; J: TRBJ1-6; size: few; D: NA
CDR3: CASSPGFNQPQHF; DNA: TGTGCCAGCAGCCCAGGATTCAATCAGCCCCAGCATTTT; V: TRBV7-2; J: TRBJ1-5; size: NA; D: NA
CDR3: CASSSLGTGNGYTF; DNA: TGTGCCAGCAGTTCGTTGGGGACAGGGAATGGCTACACCTTC; V: TRBV27; J: TRBJ1-2; size: once; D: TRBD1
CDR3: CASSNSFKNTEAFF; DNA: TGTGCCAGCAGCAACAGCTTCAAAAACACTGAAGCTTTCTTT; V: TRBV28; J: TRBJ1-1; size: NA; D: NA
CDR3: CASNPGGYNTGELFF; DNA: TGCGCCAGCAACCCTGGAGGCTATAACACCGGGGAGCTGTTTTTT; V: TRBV5-1; J: TRBJ2-2; size: NA; D: NA
CDR3: CASSHRALGNQPQHF; DNA: TGTGCCAGCAGTCACAGGGCTTTGGGCAATCAGCCCCAGCATTTT; V: TRBV6-6; J: TRBJ1-5; size: NA; D: NA
CDR3: CASSSYLSSAAETQYF; DNA: TGTGCCAGCAGCTCGTACCTGTCTAGCGCGGCAGAGACCCAGTACTTC; V: TRBV11-2; J: TRBJ2-5; size: NA; D: NA
CDR3: CATSRVGTATQF; DNA: TGTGCCACCAGCAGAGTAGGGACAGCCACCCAATTT; V: TRBV15; J: TRBJ1-1; size: NA; D: TRBD1
CDR3: CSVDQGLGYNEQFF; DNA: TGCAGCGTTGACCAGGGTTTGGGCTACAATGAGCAGTTCTTC; V: TRBV29-1; J: TRBJ2-1; size: NA; D: NA